A selection of T cell receptor beta chains follows, all from one sample in a study of blood T cell repertoires in COVID-19. Only in-frame clones appear in the TCRdb table, and some are missing; sequencing was by immunoSEQ multiplex PCR. The repertoire holds approximately 97,000 clones, with 85% as singletons. The sample taken for sequencing was peripheral blood. The receptors were gathered from a man aged 80 or over with acute or convalescent COVID-19. Both conserved end residues are trimmed from each CDR3.

TRBV29-1,SVRQTNTEAF
TRBV24-1,ATSDARAGGEQPQH
TRBV5-6,ASSFMAGDTQY
TRBV5-4,ASSLGPQSYGYT
TRBV12-3/TRBV12-4,ASRSTYEQY
TRBV29-1,SVELAGGVNTQY
TRBV19,ASSIQGTRGSTEAF
TRBV5-1,ASSLAPTSGSTDTQY
TRBV19,ASRSGQGSYNEQF
TRBV28,ASDKGGSNEKLF